This T cell receptor beta chain was documented in a study of blood T cell repertoires in COVID-19. Study overall: Acute and convalescent COVID-19 specimens originated in the United States, Italy and Spain.

Seattle patients were enrolled while actively infected and followed longitudinally. Study processing details: Counts of nucleated cells, estimated from reference gene primer amplification, were obtained. Clones were sequenced by immunoSEQ multiplex PCR, and TCRdb holds only the in-frame ones, with some missing. For V, J and clone size, that table is used; D and trimming come from the DNA. This table holds approximately 340,000 clones, over 80% found once. V lost 4 bases and J 4 bases, leaving 14 bases between the germline ends. Per germline, CDR1 SGDLS and CDR2 YYNGEE. This CDR3 is built from 14 residues.

The sequencing input was peripheral blood. This TCR derives from a man aged 30-40 years with COVID-19, enrolled during active disease. The rearrangement uses TRBV9 and TRBJ1-2; maybe TRBD1 (5 bases). DNA for the CDR3: TGTGCCAGCAGCCCGGACGGGGGTGTCTATGGCTACACCTTC. Its protein is CASSPDGGVYGYTF.